The 13 T cell receptor beta chains listed next were all sequenced from one sample in a study of T cell responses to AZD1222 COVID-19 vaccine. The repertoire was sequenced with immunoSEQ multiplex PCR; TCRdb's copy has only in-frame clones and lacks some. The data contain fewer than 150,000 clones, roughly 87% of them singletons. The sequences come from peripheral blood, collected on day 0 of AZD1222 vaccination. The receptors originated from an adult in good health.

The chain's CDR3 is CASRVDREAIYGYTF. CDR3 coding DNA: TGTGCCAGCAGGGTGGACAGGGAGGCGATCTATGGCTACACCTTC. The chain couples TRBV6-5 to TRBJ1-2, with 8 bases identical to TRBD1. The CDR3 length is 15 residues. Germline trimming cut 6 bases from V and 4 bases from J; bases unmatched to any gene: 10. Germline V gene data show CDR1 as MNHEY and CDR2 as SVGAGI.

J is TRBJ1-2 and V is TRBV13; 7 bases are a match to TRBD1. The V gene's germline CDR1 is PRHDT and CDR2 FYEKMQ (reference sequence). The CDR3 runs to 14 residues. Trimming removed 0 bases from V and 7 bases from J; junction bases left unmatched: 5. CDR3 nucleotides: TGTGCCAGCAGCTTAGGCAAGGGGGCGGGTGGCTACACCTTC. Translation: CASSLGKGAGGYTF.

The chain uses TRBV2 and TRBJ1-2; 9 nucleotides align to TRBD1. The J segment lost 8 bases and the V segment lost 11 bases, leaving 12 bases of the junction unmatched. This CDR3 is 13 amino acids long. Germline assignment: CDR1 SNHLY and CDR2 FYNNEI. The CDR3 DNA sequence: TGTGCCGGCAAGGACAGGGGATCTATGGGCTACACCTTC. Protein product: CAGKDRGSMGYTF. Variable domain in full (rest from reference TRBV2 and TRBJ1-2): EPEVTQTPSHQVTQMGQEVILRCVPISNHLYFYWYRQILGQKVEFLVSFYNNEISEKSEIFDDQFSVERPDGSNFTLKIRSTKLEDSAMYFCAGKDRGSMGYTFGSGTRLTVV.

The chain uses TRBV19 and TRBJ1-5, with no clear D. The CDR3 covers 14 residues. V lost 1 base, J lost 5 bases, and 9 bases lay in between. Per the germline V gene, CDR1 is LNHDA and CDR2 is SQIVND (reference sequence). This chain's CDR3 is CASSIGGNDQPQHF. The CDR3 DNA reads TGTGCCAGTAGTATAGGAGGGAACGATCAGCCCCAGCATTTT.

This chain connects TRBV7-3 to TRBJ1-1; no firm D call. The CDR3 loop spans 13 amino acids. Germline-derived CDR1 and CDR2 are SGHTA and FQGTGA. Trimming left V 4 bases short and J 3 bases short, with 9 bases between. Here the CDR3 DNA reads TGTGCCAGCAGCTACAAACGGGACACTGAAGCTTTCTTT. It encodes CASSYKRDTEAFF.

This sequence joins TRBV19 and TRBJ1-3; 8 bases fit TRBD1. This CDR3 region has 15 residues. Germline V gene lookup returns CDR1 LNHDA and CDR2 SQIVND (reference sequence). Trimming removed 7 bases from V and 8 bases from J; junction bases left unmatched: 13. CDR3 DNA sequence: TGTGCCAGTAAAGGATGGACAGGGAATAAAGACACCATATATTTT. Translating gives CASKGWTGNKDTIYF.

This rearrangement joins TRBV6-5 to TRBJ2-7, with D unclear. Germline values: CDR1 MNHEY, CDR2 SVGAGI. The CDR3 sequence is 13 residues long. The V end was cut by 6 bases, the J end by 6 bases, with 15 bases between. In DNA, the CDR3 is TGTGCCAGCAGCCTCTCAGTGGGTACCGAGCAGTACTTC. Protein sequence: CASSLSVGTEQYF.

The J gene is TRBJ2-7, the V gene TRBV27; TRBD2 agrees at 11 bases. The CDR3 spans 15 residues. The V gene end was trimmed by 6 bases and the J gene end by 0 bases; junction bases not matched to a gene: 4. CDR1 and CDR2 (germline): MNHEY, SMNVEV (reference sequence). CDR3 loop: CASRIAGGSSYEQYF. DNA of the CDR3: TGTGCCAGCAGAATAGCGGGAGGGAGCTCCTACGAGCAGTACTTC.

The rearrangement uses TRBV18 and TRBJ2-1; D call uncertain. V shed 3 bases and J shed 0 bases, with 12 bases lying between them. This CDR3 has 16 residues. Germline V gives CDR1 KGHSH, CDR2 LQKENI. CDR3 bases: TGTGCCAGCTCACCCCTTGACCTAAGCTCCTACAATGAGCAGTTCTTC. Amino acid sequence: CASSPLDLSSYNEQFF. Based on the CDR3 plus reference TRBV18 and TRBJ2-1, the full variable domain is NAGVMQNPRHLVRRRGQEARLRCSPMKGHSHVYWYRQLPEEGLKFMVYLQKENIIDESGMPKERFSAEFPKEGPSILRIQQVVRGDSAAYFCASSPLDLSSYNEQFFGPGTRLTVL.

The J gene is TRBJ2-7, the V gene TRBV7-8; 11 nucleotides line up with TRBD1. Germline lookup yields CDR1 SGHVS and CDR2 FQNEAQ. V was clipped by 1 base and J by 0 bases; unmatched bases: 5. There are 17 residues in the CDR3. The CDR3 DNA reads as TGTGCCAGCAGCTTAGGGACAGGGGGCAAGAGCTCCTACGAGCAGTACTTC. Residues: CASSLGTGGKSSYEQYF.

The chain uses TRBV2 and TRBJ2-3, with D maybe TRBD2 (6 bases). Germline CDR1 reads SNHLY; CDR2 reads FYNNEI. This CDR3 has 11 residues. Deletions cut 6 bases from V and 6 bases from J, with 7 bases between. The CDR3 DNA follows: TGTGCCAGCAGCCGGGGGGATACGCAGTATTTT. Amino acids: CASSRGDTQYF.

This chain connects TRBV28 to TRBJ2-1, with D unresolved. Per germline, CDR1 MDHEN and CDR2 SYDVKM. The CDR3 has 13 amino acids. V shed 3 bases and J shed 7 bases, with 10 bases lying between them. This CDR3 reads CASSFVGWNEQFF. The CDR3 bases are TGTGCCAGCAGTTTTGTGGGGTGGAATGAGCAGTTCTTC.

The chain joins TRBV4-2 to TRBJ1-5; TRBD1 matches at 9 bases. The V segment lost 4 bases and the J segment 2 bases; nucleotides outside the gene matches: 9. This CDR3 has 17 residues. CDR1 LGHNA and CDR2 YNFKEQ come from the germline V gene. Written as DNA, the CDR3 is TGTGCCAGCAGCCGCTCCCCGGGACAGGGAGGCAATCAGCCCCAGCATTTT. This codes for CASSRSPGQGGNQPQHF.